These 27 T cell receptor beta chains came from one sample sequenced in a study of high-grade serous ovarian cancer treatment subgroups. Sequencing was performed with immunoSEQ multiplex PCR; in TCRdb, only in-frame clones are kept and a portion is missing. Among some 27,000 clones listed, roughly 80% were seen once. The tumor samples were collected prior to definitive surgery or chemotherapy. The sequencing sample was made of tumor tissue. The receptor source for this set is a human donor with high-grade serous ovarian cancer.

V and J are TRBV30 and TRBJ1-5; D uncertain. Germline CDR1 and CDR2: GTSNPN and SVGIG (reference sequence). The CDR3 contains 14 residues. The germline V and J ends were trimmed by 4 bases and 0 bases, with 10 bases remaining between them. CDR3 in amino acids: CAWTREHSNQPQHF. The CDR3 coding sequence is TGTGCCTGGACACGTGAACATAGCAATCAGCCCCAGCATTTT. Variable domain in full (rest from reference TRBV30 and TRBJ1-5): SQTIHQWPATLVQPVGSPLSLECTVEGTSNPNLYWYRQAAGRGLQLLFYSVGIGQISSEVPQNLSASRPQDRQFILSSKKLLLSDSGFYLCAWTREHSNQPQHFGDGTRLSIL.

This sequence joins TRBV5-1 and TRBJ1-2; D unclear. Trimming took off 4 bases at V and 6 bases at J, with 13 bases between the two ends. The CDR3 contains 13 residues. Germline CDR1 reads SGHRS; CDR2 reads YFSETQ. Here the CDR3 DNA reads TGCGCCAGCAGCGGGCAGTACCCGGATGGCTACACCTTC. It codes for CASSGQYPDGYTF.

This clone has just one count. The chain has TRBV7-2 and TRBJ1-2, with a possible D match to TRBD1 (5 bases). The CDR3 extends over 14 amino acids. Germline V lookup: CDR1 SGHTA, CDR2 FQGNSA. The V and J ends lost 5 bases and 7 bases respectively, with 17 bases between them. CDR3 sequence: CASSPVGDMGGYTF. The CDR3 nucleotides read TGTGCCAGCAGCCCTGTAGGGGATATGGGTGGCTACACCTTC.

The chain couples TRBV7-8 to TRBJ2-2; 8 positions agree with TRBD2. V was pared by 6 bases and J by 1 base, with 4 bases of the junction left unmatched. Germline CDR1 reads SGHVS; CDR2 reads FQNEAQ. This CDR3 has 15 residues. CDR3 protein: CASRQTSGNTGELFF. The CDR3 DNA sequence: TGTGCCAGCAGGCAAACTAGCGGGAACACCGGGGAGCTGTTTTTT.

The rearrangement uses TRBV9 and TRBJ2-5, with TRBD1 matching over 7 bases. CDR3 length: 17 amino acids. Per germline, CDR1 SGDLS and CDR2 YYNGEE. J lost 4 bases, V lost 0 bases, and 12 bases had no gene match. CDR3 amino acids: CASSVGVRDRLGETQYF. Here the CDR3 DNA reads TGTGCCAGCAGCGTAGGGGTTCGGGACAGACTCGGAGAGACCCAGTACTTC.

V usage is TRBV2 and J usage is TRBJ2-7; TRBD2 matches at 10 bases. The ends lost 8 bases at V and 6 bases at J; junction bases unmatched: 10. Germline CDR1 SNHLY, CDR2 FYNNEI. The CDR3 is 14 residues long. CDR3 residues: CASGEGLAIAEQYF. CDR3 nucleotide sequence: TGTGCCAGCGGGGAGGGACTAGCGATTGCCGAGCAGTACTTC.

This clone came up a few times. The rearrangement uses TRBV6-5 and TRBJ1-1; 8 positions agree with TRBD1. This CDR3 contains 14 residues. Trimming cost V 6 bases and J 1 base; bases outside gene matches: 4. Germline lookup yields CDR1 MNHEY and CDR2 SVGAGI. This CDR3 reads CASRRQGTNTEAFF. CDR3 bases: TGTGCCAGCAGACGACAGGGGACGAACACTGAAGCTTTCTTT.

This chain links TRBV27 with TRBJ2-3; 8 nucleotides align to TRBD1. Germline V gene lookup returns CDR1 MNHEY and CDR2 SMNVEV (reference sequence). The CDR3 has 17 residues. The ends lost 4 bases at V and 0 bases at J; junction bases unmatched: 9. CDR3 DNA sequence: TGTGCCAGCAGTTACCGAATGGACAGGGTGAGCACAGATACGCAGTATTTT. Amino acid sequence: CASSYRMDRVSTDTQYF.

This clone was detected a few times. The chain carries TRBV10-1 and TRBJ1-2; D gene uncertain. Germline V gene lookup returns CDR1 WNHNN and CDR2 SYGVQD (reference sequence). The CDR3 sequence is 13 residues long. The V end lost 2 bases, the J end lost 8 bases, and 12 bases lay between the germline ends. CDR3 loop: CASSEGSGLGYTF. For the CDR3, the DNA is TGCGCCAGCAGTGAGGGGTCAGGATTAGGCTACACCTTC.

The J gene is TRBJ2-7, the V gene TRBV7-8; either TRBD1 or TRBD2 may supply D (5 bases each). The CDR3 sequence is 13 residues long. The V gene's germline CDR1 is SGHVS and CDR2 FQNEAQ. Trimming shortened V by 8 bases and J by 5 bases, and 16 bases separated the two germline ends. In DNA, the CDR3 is TGTGCCAGCCCCCCTCCGGGACCCCACGAGCAGTACTTC. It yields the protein CASPPPGPHEQYF.

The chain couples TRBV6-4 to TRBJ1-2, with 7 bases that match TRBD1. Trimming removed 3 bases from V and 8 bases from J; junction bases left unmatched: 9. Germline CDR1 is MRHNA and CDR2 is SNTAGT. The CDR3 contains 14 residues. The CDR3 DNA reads TGTGCCAGCAGTGATCAGTCAGGGGGTGGCGGCTACACCTTC. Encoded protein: CASSDQSGGGGYTF.

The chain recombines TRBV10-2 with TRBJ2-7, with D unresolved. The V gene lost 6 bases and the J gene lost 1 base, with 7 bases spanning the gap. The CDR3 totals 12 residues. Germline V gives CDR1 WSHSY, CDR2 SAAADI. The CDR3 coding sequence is TGCGCCAGCAGCCCCAATTCCTACGAGCAGTACTTC. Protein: CASSPNSYEQYF.

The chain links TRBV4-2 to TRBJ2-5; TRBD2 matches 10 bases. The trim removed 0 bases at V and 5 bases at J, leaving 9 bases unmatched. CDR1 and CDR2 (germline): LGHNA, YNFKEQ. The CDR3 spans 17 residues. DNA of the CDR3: TGTGCCAGCAGCCAAGATGGAAGCGGGAGGGCCTTTGAGACCCAGTACTTC. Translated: CASSQDGSGRAFETQYF.

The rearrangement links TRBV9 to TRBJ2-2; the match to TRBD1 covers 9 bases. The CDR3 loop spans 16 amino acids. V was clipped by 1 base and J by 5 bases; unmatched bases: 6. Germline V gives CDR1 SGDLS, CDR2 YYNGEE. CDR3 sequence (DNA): TGTGCCAGCAGCGTATTTGAGACAGGGGGGACCGGGGAGCTGTTTTTT. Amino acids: CASSVFETGGTGELFF. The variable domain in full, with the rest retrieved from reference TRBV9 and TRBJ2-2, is DSGVTQTPKHLITATGQRVTLRCSPRSGDLSVYWYQQSLDQGLQFLIQYYNGEERAKGNILERFSAQQFPDLHSELNLSSLELGDSALYFCASSVFETGGTGELFFGEGSRLTVL.

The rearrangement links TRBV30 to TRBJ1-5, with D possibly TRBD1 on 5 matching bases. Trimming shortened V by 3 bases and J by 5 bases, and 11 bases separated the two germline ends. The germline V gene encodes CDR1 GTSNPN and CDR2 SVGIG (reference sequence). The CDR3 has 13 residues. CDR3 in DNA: TGTGCCTGGAGCCGGGACGGTGATCAGCCCCAGCATTTT. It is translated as CAWSRDGDQPQHF.

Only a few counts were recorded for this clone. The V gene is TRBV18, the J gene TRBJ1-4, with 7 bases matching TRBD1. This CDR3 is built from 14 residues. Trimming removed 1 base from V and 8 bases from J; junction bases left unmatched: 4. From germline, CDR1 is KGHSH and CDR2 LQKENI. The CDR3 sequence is CASSPRRGEEKLFF. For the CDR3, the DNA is TGTGCCAGCTCACCACGCAGGGGGGAGGAAAAACTGTTTTTT.

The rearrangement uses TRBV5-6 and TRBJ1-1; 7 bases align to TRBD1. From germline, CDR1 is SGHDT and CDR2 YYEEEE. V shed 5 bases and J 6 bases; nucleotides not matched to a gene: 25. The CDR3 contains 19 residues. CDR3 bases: TGTGCCAGCAGGCTAAAGGGGGCGATTTATAGTGGAGCTGGCGCTGAAGCTTTCTTT. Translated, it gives CASRLKGAIYSGAGAEAFF. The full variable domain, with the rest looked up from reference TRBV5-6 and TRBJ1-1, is DAGVTQSPTHLIKTRGQQVTLRCSPKSGHDTVSWYQQALGQGPQFIFQYYEEEERQRGNFPDRFSGHQFPNYSSELNVNALLLGDSALYLCASRLKGAIYSGAGAEAFFGQGTRLTVV.

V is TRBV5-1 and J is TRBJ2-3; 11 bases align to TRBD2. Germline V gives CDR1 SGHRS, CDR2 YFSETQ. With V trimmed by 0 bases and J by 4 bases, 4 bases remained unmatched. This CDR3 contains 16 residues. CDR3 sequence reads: CASSLGLAGGADTQYF. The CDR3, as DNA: TGCGCCAGCAGCTTGGGGCTAGCGGGAGGTGCAGATACGCAGTATTTT.

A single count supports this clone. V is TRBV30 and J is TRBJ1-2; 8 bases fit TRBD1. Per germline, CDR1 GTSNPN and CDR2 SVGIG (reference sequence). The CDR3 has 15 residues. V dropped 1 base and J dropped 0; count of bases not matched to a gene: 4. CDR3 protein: CAWSGGRGPNYGYTF. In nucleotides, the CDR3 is TGTGCCTGGAGTGGAGGCAGGGGGCCTAACTATGGCTACACCTTC.

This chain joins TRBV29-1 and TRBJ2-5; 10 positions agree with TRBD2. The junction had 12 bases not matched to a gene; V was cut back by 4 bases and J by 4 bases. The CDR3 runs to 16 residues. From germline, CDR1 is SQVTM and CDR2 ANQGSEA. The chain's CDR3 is CSVAPLLAGEGETQYF. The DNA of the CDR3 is TGCAGCGTTGCCCCTCTCCTAGCGGGAGAGGGAGAGACCCAGTACTTC.

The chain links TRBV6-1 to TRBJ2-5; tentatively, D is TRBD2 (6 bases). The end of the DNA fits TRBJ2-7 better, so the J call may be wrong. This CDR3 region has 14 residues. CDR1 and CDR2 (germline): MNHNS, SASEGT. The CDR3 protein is CASKRTKDGYEQYF. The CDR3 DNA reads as TGTGCCAGCAAGCGGACTAAGGACGGCTACGAGCAGTACTTC.

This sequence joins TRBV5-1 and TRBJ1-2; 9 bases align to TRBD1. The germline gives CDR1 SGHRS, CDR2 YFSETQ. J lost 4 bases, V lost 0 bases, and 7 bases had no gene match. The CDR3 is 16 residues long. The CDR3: CASSLGFTGGSYGYTF. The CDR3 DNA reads TGCGCCAGCAGCTTGGGTTTTACAGGGGGCTCCTATGGCTACACCTTC.

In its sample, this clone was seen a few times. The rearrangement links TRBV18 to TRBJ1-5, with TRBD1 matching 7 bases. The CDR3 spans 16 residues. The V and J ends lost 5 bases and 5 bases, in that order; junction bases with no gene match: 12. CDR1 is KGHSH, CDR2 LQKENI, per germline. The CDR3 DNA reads TGTGCCAGCTCAAAAGACCGGGACAGTGTTGATCAGCCCCAGCATTTT. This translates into CASSKDRDSVDQPQHF.

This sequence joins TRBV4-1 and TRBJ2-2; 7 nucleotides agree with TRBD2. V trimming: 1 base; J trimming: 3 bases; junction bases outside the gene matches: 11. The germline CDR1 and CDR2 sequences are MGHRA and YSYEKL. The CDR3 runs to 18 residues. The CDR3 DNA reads TGCGCCAGCAGCCAAGGGGCGGTGCAGCGGGACCACACCGGGGAGCTGTTTTTT. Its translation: CASSQGAVQRDHTGELFF.

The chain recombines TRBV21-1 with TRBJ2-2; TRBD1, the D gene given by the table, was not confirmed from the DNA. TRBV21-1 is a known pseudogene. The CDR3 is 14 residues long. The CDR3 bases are TGTGCCAGCAGCAAAGGTCAGGGGACCGGGGAGCTGTTTTTT. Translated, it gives CASSKGQGTGELFF.

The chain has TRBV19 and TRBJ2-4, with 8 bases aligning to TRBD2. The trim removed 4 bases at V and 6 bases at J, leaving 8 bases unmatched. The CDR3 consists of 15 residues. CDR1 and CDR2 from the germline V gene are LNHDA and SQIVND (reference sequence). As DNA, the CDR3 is TGTGCCAGTAGTACCCCAGCGGGAGCTGGAAACATTCAGTACTTC. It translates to CASSTPAGAGNIQYF. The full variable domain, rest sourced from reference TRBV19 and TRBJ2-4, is DGGITQSPKYLFRKEGQNVTLSCEQNLNHDAMYWYRQDPGQGLRLIYYSQIVNDFQKGDIAEGYSVSREKKESFPLTVTSAQKNPTAFYLCASSTPAGAGNIQYFGAGTRLSVL.

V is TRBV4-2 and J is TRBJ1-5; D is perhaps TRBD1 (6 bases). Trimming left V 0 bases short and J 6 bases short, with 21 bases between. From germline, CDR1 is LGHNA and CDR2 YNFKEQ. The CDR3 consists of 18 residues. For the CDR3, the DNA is TGTGCCAGCAGCCAAGAGGTACAGGGTAGTAGTGTTGGTCAGCCCCAGCATTTT. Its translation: CASSQEVQGSSVGQPQHF.